This record concerns one TCR beta chain sequence. Those who donated were healthy HIV-negative adults, with no recent acute infections or vaccinations reported. Into CD45RA+ naive and CD45RA-negative memory subsets, the CD4+ cells were split. These data come from a study of shared clonotypes between healthy human individuals. The CDR3 loop spans 14 amino acids. Trimming took 6 bases from V and 7 from J, leaving 18 bases between them. CDR1 and CDR2 (germline): MNHEY, SVGAGI. Several immunoSEQ plates received, in even portions, the genomic DNA of each subset. TCRdb keeps only in-frame clones here, not all; method: immunoSEQ multiplex PCR. Altogether some 1,600,000 clones are present, approximately 98% being singletons, with the ten largest covering around 0.47%.

Sequenced material: naive CD4+ T cells sorted from blood. Stated subset: CD45RA+ positively selected. The TCR sequence derives from a man aged 25 to 45 in good health. The V gene is TRBV6-5, the J gene TRBJ1-1; D not certain. The CDR3 bases are TGTGCCAGCAGAAGGTGGATACAAGAAGGTGAAGCTTTCTTT. It codes for CASRRWIQEGEAFF.